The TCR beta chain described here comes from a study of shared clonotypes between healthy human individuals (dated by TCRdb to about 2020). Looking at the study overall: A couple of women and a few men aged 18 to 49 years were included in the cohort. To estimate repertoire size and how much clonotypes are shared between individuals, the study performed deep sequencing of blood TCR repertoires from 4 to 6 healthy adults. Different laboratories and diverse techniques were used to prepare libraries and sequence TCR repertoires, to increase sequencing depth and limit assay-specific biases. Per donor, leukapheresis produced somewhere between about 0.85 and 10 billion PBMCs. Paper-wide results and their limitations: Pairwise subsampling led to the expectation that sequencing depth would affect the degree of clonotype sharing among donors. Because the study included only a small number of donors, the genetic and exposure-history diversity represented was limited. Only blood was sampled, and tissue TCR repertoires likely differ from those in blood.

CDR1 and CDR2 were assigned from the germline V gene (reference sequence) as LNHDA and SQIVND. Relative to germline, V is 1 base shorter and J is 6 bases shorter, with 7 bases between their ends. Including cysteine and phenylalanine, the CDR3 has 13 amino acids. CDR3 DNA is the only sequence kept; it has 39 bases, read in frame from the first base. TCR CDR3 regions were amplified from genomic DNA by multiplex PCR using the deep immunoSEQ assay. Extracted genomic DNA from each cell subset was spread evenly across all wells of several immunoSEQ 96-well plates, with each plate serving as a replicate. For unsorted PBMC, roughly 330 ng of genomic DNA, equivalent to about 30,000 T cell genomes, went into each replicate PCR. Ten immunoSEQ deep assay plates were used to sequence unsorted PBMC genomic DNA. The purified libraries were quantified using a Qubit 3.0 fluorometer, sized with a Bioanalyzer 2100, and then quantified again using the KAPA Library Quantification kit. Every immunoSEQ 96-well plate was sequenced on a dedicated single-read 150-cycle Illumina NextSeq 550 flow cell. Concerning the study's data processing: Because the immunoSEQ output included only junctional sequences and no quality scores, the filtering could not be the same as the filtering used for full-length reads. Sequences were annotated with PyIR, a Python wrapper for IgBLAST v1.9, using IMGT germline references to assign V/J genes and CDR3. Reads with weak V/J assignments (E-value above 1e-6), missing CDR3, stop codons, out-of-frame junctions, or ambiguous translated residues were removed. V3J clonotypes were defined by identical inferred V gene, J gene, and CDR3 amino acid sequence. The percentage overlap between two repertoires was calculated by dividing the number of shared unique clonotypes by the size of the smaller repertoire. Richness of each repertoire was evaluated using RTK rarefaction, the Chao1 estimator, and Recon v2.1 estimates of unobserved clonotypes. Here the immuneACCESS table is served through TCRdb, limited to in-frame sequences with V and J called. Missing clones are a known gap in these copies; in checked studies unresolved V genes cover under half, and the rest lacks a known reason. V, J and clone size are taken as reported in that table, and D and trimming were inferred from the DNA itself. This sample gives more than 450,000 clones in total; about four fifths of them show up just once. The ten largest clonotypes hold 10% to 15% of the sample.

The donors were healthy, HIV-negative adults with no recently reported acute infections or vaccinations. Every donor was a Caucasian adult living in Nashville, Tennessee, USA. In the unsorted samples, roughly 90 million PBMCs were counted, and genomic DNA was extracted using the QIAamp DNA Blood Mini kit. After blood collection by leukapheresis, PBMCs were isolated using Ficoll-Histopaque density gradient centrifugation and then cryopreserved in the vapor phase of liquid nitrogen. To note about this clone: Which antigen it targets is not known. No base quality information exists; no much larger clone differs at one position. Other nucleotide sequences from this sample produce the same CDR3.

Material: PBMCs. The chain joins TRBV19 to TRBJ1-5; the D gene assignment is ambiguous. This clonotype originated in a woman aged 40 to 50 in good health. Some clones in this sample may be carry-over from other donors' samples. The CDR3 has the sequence CASSIGVGQPQHF. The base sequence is TGTGCCAGTAGTATAGGGGTTGGTCAGCCCCAGCATTTT.